This entry concerns a single TCR beta chain. With 1 base removed from V and 8 bases from J, the gap between germline ends came to 9 bases. From germline, CDR1 is LNHDA and CDR2 SQIVND (reference sequence). This CDR3 is 13 amino acids long. The record originates from a study of CD8 T cells in Susac syndrome. RNA amounts of about 0.5 to 1 ug underwent reverse transcription with random hexamers. TCRdb re-derived calls from the immunoSEQ multiplex PCR reads in MiXCR, one entry per CDR3 protein. The data contain 150,000 to 200,000 distinct CDR3 sequences, roughly 92% of them singletons. The clonotype originates from a human donor with multiple sclerosis. Material: CD4+ T cells from PBMCs. The chain uses TRBV19 and TRBJ2-1; D call uncertain. The CDR3 protein is CASSIGLLDEQFF. The DNA for the CDR3 is TGTGCCAGTAGTATAGGACTCCTCGATGAGCAGTTCTTC. Variable domain in full (rest from reference TRBV19 and TRBJ2-1): DGGITQSPKYLFRKEGQNVTLSCEQNLNHDAMYWYRQDPGQGLRLIYYSQIVNDFQKGDIAEGYSVSREKKESFPLTVTSAQKNPTAFYLCASSIGLLDEQFFGPGTRLTVL.